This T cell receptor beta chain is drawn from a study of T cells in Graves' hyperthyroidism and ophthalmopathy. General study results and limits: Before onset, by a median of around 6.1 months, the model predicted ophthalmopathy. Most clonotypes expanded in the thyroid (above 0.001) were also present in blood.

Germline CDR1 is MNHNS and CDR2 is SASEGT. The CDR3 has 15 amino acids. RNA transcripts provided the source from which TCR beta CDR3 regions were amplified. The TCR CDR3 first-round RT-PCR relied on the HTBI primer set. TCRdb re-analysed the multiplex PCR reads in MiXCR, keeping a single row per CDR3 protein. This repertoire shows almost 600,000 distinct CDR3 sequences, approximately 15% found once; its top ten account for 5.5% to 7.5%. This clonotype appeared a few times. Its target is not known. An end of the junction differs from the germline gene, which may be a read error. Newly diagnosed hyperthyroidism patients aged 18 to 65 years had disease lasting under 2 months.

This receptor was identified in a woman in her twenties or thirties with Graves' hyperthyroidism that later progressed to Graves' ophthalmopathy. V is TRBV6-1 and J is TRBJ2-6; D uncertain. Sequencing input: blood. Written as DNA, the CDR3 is TGTGCCGGCAGTGAACAGTTCTCTGGGGCCAACGTCCTGACTTTC. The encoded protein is CAGSEQFSGANVLTF.